The present entry profiles one T cell receptor (beta chain) with its context. Germline V gene lookup returns CDR1 LNHDA and CDR2 SQIVND (reference sequence). The CDR3 spans 14 residues. V dropped 3 bases and J dropped 7 bases, with 12 bases sitting between them. Sequencing used immunoSEQ multiplex PCR; TCRdb keeps in-frame clones, though not all of them. The data contain under 35,000 clones, approximately 90% of them singletons. The data were obtained in a study of blood T cell repertoires in COVID-19. Study information: Donors in the United States, Italy and Spain gave samples during acute or convalescent COVID-19. Nucleic acid was either cDNA or gDNA, and it came from T cells, B-cell-depleted T cells, or PBMCs.

This chain links TRBV19 with TRBJ1-4; D not resolved. This TCR was recovered from a man between 60 and 75 years old with acute or convalescent COVID-19. The sample comprised peripheral blood. Here the CDR3 reads CASSIVGAAEKLFF. The CDR3 DNA reads TGTGCCAGTAGTATTGTGGGTGCGGCTGAAAAACTGTTTTTT. The full variable domain, with the rest looked up from reference TRBV19 and TRBJ1-4, is DGGITQSPKYLFRKEGQNVTLSCEQNLNHDAMYWYRQDPGQGLRLIYYSQIVNDFQKGDIAEGYSVSREKKESFPLTVTSAQKNPTAFYLCASSIVGAAEKLFFGSGTQLSVL.